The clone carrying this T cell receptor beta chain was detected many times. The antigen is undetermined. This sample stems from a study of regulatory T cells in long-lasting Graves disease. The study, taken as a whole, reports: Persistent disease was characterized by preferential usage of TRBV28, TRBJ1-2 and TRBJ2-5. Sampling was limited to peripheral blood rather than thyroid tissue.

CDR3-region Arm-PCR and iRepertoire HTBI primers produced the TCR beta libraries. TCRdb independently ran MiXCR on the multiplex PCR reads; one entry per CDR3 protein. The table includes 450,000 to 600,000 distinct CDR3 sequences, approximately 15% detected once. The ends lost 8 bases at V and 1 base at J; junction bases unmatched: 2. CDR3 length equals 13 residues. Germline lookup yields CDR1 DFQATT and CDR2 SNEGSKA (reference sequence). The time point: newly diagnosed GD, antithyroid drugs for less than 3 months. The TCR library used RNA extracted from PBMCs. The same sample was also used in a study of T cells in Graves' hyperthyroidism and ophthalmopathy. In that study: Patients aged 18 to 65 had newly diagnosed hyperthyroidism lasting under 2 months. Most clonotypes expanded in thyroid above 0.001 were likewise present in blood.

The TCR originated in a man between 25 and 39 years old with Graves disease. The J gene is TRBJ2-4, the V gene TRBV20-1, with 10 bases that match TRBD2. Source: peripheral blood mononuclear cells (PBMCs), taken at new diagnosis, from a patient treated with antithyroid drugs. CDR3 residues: CSFSGRAKNIQYF. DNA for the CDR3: TGCAGTTTTAGCGGGAGGGCCAAAAACATTCAGTACTTC.